The 24 T cell receptor beta chains below were found in one sample sequenced in a study of blood T cell repertoires in COVID-19. TCRdb keeps only in-frame clones here, not all; method: immunoSEQ multiplex PCR. The profile shows a few hundred thousand clones, 87% of them singletons. The specimen sequenced was peripheral blood. The receptors were sampled from a woman between 45 and 65 years old with acute or convalescent COVID-19.

The chain joins TRBV4-1 to TRBJ1-2; D gene unclear. The V end was cut by 0 bases, the J end by 11 bases, with 7 bases between. Germline CDR1 and CDR2: MGHRA and YSYEKL. This CDR3 has 11 residues. CDR3 region: CASSQDRRYTF. In DNA form, the CDR3 reads TGCGCCAGCAGCCAAGATCGTCGGTACACCTTC.

This chain connects TRBV11-3 to TRBJ1-1; no clear D. The CDR3 is 12 amino acids. V shed 1 base and J shed 2 bases, with 2 bases lying between them. Germline values: CDR1 SGHNT, CDR2 YENEEA. Written as DNA, the CDR3 is TGTGCCAGCAGCTTAGCAAACACTGAAGCTTTCTTT. Its translation is CASSLANTEAFF.

This chain uses TRBV7-9 with TRBJ2-1, with D hard to call. There are 11 residues in the CDR3. Germline V gene lookup returns CDR1 SEHNR and CDR2 FQNEAQ (reference sequence). Trimming took 3 bases from V and 12 from J, leaving 9 bases between them. In nucleotides, the CDR3 is TGTGCCAGCAGCTTGGGCGCCCCGCAGTTCTTC. This codes for CASSLGAPQFF.

This chain links TRBV2 with TRBJ2-7; tentatively, D is TRBD2 (6 bases). Germline V CDR1 and CDR2: SNHLY, FYNNEI. V gave up 8 bases and J gave up 9 bases, with 14 bases separating them. The CDR3 has 11 amino acids. The CDR3 nucleotides are TGTGCCAGCGGGCGGACGGAGGGGCAGTACTTC. Amino acids: CASGRTEGQYF.

The chain combines TRBV2 with TRBJ1-1; 11 bases fit TRBD1. Germline V lookup: CDR1 SNHLY, CDR2 FYNNEI. Trimming removed 6 bases from V and 3 bases from J; junction bases left unmatched: 9. The CDR3 runs to 16 residues. CDR3 sequence reads: CASRPRTGGWDTEAFF. CDR3 DNA: TGTGCCAGCAGACCCCGGACAGGGGGCTGGGACACTGAAGCTTTCTTT.

J is TRBJ1-4 and V is TRBV12-3 or TRBV12-4; D is possibly TRBD1 (6 bases). CDR3 length: 13 amino acids. V dropped 6 bases and J dropped 5 bases, with 10 bases sitting between them. The CDR3 sequence: CASSRDKNEKLFF. The CDR3 nucleotides read TGTGCCAGCAGCCGGGACAAAAATGAAAAACTGTTTTTT.

The gene calls are TRBV4-1 and TRBJ2-1, with TRBD2 matching 11 bases. J lost 4 bases, V lost 4 bases, and 12 bases had no gene match. CDR3 size: 18 residues. CDR1 is MGHRA and CDR2 is YSYEKL in the germline V gene. CDR3 amino acids: CASSLPKTGTSGYNEQFF. CDR3 bases: TGCGCCAGCAGCCTCCCTAAAACGGGGACTAGCGGATACAATGAGCAGTTCTTC.

This clone was counted only a few times. The rearrangement uses TRBV27 and TRBJ1-5, with D perhaps TRBD1 (5 bases). V lost 5 bases and J 11 bases, leaving 13 bases between the germline ends. Looked up from germline, CDR1 is MNHEY and CDR2 is SMNVEV (reference sequence). The CDR3 spans 12 residues. For the CDR3, the DNA is TGTGCCAGCAGTCCCCGGGGGGGGTCCCAGCATTTT. Its translation is CASSPRGGSQHF.

This rearrangement joins TRBV7-8 to TRBJ1-2; 8 bases are shared with TRBD1. The ends lost 5 bases at V and 8 bases at J; junction bases unmatched: 7. The CDR3 is made up of 13 amino acids. Per germline, CDR1 SGHVS and CDR2 FQNEAQ. The DNA of the CDR3 is TGTGCCAGCAGCATTTCAGGGGGCGGAGGCTACACCTTC. This encodes CASSISGGGGYTF.

The chain has TRBV7-9 and TRBJ2-7; D might be TRBD1 (6 bases). CDR1 and CDR2 from the germline V gene are SEHNR and FQNEAQ (reference sequence). Trimming shortened V by 4 bases and J by 2 bases, and 12 bases separated the two germline ends. The CDR3 spans 14 residues. In DNA, the CDR3 is TGTGCCAGCAGCTCGGACAGCCAAACCTACGAGCAGTACTTC. Residues: CASSSDSQTYEQYF.

The V call is TRBV30, the J call TRBJ2-4, with D possibly matching TRBD1 (5 bases). The V end was cut by 3 bases, the J end by 0 bases, with 15 bases between. The length of the CDR3 is 16 residues. CDR1 and CDR2 (germline): GTSNPN, SVGIG (reference sequence). CDR3 DNA sequence: TGTGCCTGGAGCGTACCTGGACAAATAGCCAAAAACATTCAGTACTTC. Its protein is CAWSVPGQIAKNIQYF. The variable domain in full, with the rest retrieved from reference TRBV30 and TRBJ2-4, is SQTIHQWPATLVQPVGSPLSLECTVEGTSNPNLYWYRQAAGRGLQLLFYSVGIGQISSEVPQNLSASRPQDRQFILSSKKLLLSDSGFYLCAWSVPGQIAKNIQYFGAGTRLSVL.

The rearrangement links TRBV19 to TRBJ2-7, with TRBD1 identical over 8 bases. CDR3 size: 15 residues. In germline, CDR1 is LNHDA, CDR2 SQIVND (reference sequence). Germline trimming cut 3 bases from V and 5 bases from J; bases unmatched to any gene: 9. The chain's CDR3 is CASSIRRRGRDEQYF. The CDR3 nucleotides are TGTGCCAGTAGTATTCGGCGCAGGGGGCGAGACGAGCAGTACTTC.

The rearrangement joins TRBV18 to TRBJ1-2, with D possibly TRBD1 on 6 matching bases. Per the germline V gene, CDR1 is KGHSH and CDR2 is LQKENI. Deletions cut 3 bases from V and 3 bases from J, with 20 bases between. CDR3 size: 17 residues. The CDR3 DNA sequence: TGTGCCAGCTCACCCCAATATCTGGCAGGGGATGACTATGGCTACACCTTC. It specifies CASSPQYLAGDDYGYTF.

This clone was counted only a few times. CDR3 amino acids: CARRGQGGQPQHF. The CDR3 nucleotides read TGTGCCAGAAGAGGACAGGGCGGTCAGCCCCAGCATTTT. V and J are TRBV7-5 and TRBJ1-5; no DNA check was done on the table's D call, TRBD1. TRBV7-5 is deemed a pseudogene. The CDR3 runs 13 residues.

The genes are TRBV5-1 and TRBJ1-1; D is perhaps TRBD1 (6 bases). This CDR3 has 14 residues. V lost 2 bases, J lost 6 bases, and 14 bases lay in between. Germline loops: CDR1 SGHRS, CDR2 YFSETQ. The CDR3 sequence is CASSFESQGPEAFF. As DNA, the CDR3 is TGCGCCAGCAGCTTTGAGTCTCAGGGGCCTGAAGCTTTCTTT.

The CDR3 reads CSVQGAGYGYTF. Here the CDR3 DNA reads TGCAGCGTCCAGGGGGCGGGCTATGGCTACACCTTC. V and J are TRBV29-1 and TRBJ1-2; TRBD1 matches at 8 bases. Trimming removed 6 bases from V and 4 bases from J; junction bases left unmatched: 4. This CDR3 spans 12 amino acids. The germline V gene has CDR1 SQVTM and CDR2 ANQGSEA.

The chain employs TRBV6-1 and TRBJ2-5; 7 nucleotides match TRBD1. Germline CDR1 MNHNS, CDR2 SASEGT. V gave up 4 bases and J gave up 1 base; unmatched junction bases: 18. This CDR3 contains 19 residues. CDR3 residues: CASSGIRSRVRGLQETQYF. The CDR3 coding sequence is TGTGCCAGCAGTGGCATCCGCTCGAGGGTAAGGGGGCTCCAAGAGACCCAGTACTTC.

This clone was found a few times. CDR3: CASSYSRRSYQPQHF. CDR3 coding DNA: TGTGCCAGCAGTTACTCGAGGAGGTCCTATCAGCCCCAGCATTTT. The chain uses TRBV6-6 and TRBJ1-5, with D hard to call. Germline lookup yields CDR1 MNHNY and CDR2 SVGAGI (reference sequence). This CDR3 spans 15 amino acids. The V end lost 0 bases, the J end lost 5 bases, and 11 bases lay between the germline ends.

This chain joins TRBV19 and TRBJ2-7; TRBD1 agrees at 7 bases. J gave up 5 bases and V 8 bases, and 6 bases lay outside the gene matches. This CDR3 has 12 residues. The V gene's germline CDR1 is LNHDA and CDR2 SQIVND (reference sequence). CDR3 in DNA: TGTGCCAGTTCGACAGGGTTCAACGAGCAGTACTTC. Translated: CASSTGFNEQYF.

The V call is TRBV24-1, the J call TRBJ2-1; a weak D match, TRBD1 (5 bases). Trimming stripped 8 bases from V and 0 bases from J, with 19 bases between. The CDR3 spans 17 residues. CDR1 and CDR2 from the germline V gene are KGHDR and SFDVKD. The CDR3 sequence: CATIGPDIRDSYNEQFF. The CDR3 nucleotides read TGTGCCACCATCGGCCCGGACATAAGAGACTCCTACAATGAGCAGTTCTTC.

This clone was counted a few times. One junction end disagrees with the germline gene, perhaps due to a read error. The chain carries TRBV6-1 and TRBJ2-7; 9 bases line up with TRBD1. CDR3 length: 12 residues. Germline assignment: CDR1 MNHNS and CDR2 SASEGT. The CDR3 protein is CASREGQGEQYF. CDR3 nucleotide sequence: TGTGCCAGCAGGGAAGGACAGGGGGAGCAGTACTTC.

The chain combines TRBV9 with TRBJ1-4; D might be TRBD1 (5 bases). Germline V CDR1 and CDR2: SGDLS, YYNGEE. The CDR3 covers 14 residues. Trimming stripped 4 bases from V and 4 bases from J, with 11 bases between. The CDR3 reads CASSLGEINEKLFF. The CDR3 nucleotides are TGTGCCAGCAGCCTAGGGGAGATTAATGAAAAACTGTTTTTT.

The chain has TRBV28 and TRBJ2-7, with 9 bases that match TRBD2. Germline CDR1 and CDR2: MDHEN and SYDVKM. The CDR3 loop spans 16 amino acids. Trimming cost V 6 bases and J 6 bases; bases outside gene matches: 15. DNA of the CDR3: TGTGCCAGCAGGAAACAAGGCCTAGCGGGATCCCCCGAGCAGTACTTC. Protein: CASRKQGLAGSPEQYF.

J is TRBJ1-1 and V is TRBV19; 8 bases map to TRBD1. V shed 3 bases, J shed 3 bases, and the junction held 15 bases outside the gene matches. Germline V gene sequence: CDR1 LNHDA, CDR2 SQIVND (reference sequence). This CDR3 has 18 amino acids. The CDR3 protein is CASSISWRSDRDDTEAFF. Here the CDR3 DNA reads TGTGCCAGTAGTATTTCGTGGAGGTCGGACAGGGACGACACTGAAGCTTTCTTT.